Detailed here is one T cell receptor beta chain. Its antigen is unknown. Data came from immunoSEQ multiplex PCR; TCRdb stores just in-frame clones and leaves some out. The top ten clones hold over 11% of a sample with about 220,000 clones, over 80% of them seen once. Germline CDR1 reads MNHEY; CDR2 reads SMNVEV (reference sequence). The CDR3 covers 14 residues. V shed 5 bases, J shed 2 bases, and the junction held 2 bases outside the gene matches. This sample is part of a study of cytomegalovirus exposure and HLA in healthy donors. Findings and limits, study-wide: In vitro testing confirmed a few CMV-associated chains as specific for CMV antigens. First-cohort TCR clusters were later found to tend to co-occur in the 120 or so validation repertoires. Associated with cytomegalovirus, according to the listing, were some 180 TCR beta chains. There were some public TCRs occurring in many donors, but most TCR sequences were rare.

This TCR was recovered from a woman aged 25 to 39 in good health and CMV-seropositive. Source material: PBMCs. V is TRBV27 and J is TRBJ2-2, with TRBD2 identical over 7 bases. CDR3 amino acids: CASSRDYNTGELFF. In DNA form, the CDR3 reads TGTGCCAGCAGTCGGGACTATAACACCGGGGAGCTGTTTTTT.